This T cell receptor (beta chain) was identified in a study of CXCR3-negative and CXCR3-positive naive CD8 T cells (dated by TCRdb to 2018 to 2020). Turning to the overall study: In total, some 130 million TRB reads were obtained, corresponding to roughly 1.5 +/- 0.3 million reads per library. The diversity and physicochemical repertoire analyses included 11 donors pooled from two independent experiments. TRBV-TRBJ cluster analysis included naive subsets from roughly 5 donors and memory cells from 3 donors.

General study outcomes and caveats: CXCR3 expression partially decreased after cryopreservation, so most assays used freshly isolated PBMCs. Similar TRBV-TRBJ usage was shown by naive CXCR3-negative and CXCR3-positive cells from the same donor, whereas distinct patterns were shown by memory cells. Repertoire diversity was comparably high in both naive subsets but much lower in memory CD8+ T cells. Because surface CD5, which has been linked to self-reactivity in mice, was comparable between naive subsets, TCR interaction strength was also inferred from TRB CDR3 physicochemical properties.

To note about this clonotype: Its antigen target is currently unknown.

These reads were obtained on a NextSeq 550. The Human TCR Profiling Kit (MiLaboratory) was used to make UMI-labeled 5' RACE TRB cDNA libraries. cDNA synthesis used the entire amount of extracted RNA, and PCR amplification then used the entire amount of cDNA produced. Libraries were prepared in parallel with an identical number of PCR cycles. The paper's processing steps were these. With a requirement of at least two reads per UMI, MIGEC and MiXCR extracted about 50,000 +/- 10,000 unique UMI-labeled TRB cDNA molecules per library. On average, approximately 40,000 +/- 10,000 functional in-frame TRB CDR3 nucleotide clonotypes lacking stop codons were found per library. After each sample was downsampled to 5000 UMI-labeled TRB molecules, VDJtools was used to calculate diversity metrics such as normalized Shannon-Wiener and Chao1. Clonotype-size-weighted physicochemical properties of the central five CDR3 residues (interaction energy, strength, volume and Kidera factor 4) were computed in VDJtools. TCRdb reprocessed the reads, so every CDR3 protein sequence counts as one entry and DNA is not shown. TCRdb, rather than the study authors, made the V and J calls. The record for this sample contains around 48,000 distinct CDR3 sequences. About 15% of the sample is taken by the ten largest.

Each CD8+ T cell subset was flow-sorted in triplicate, and a few hundred thousand cells per subset were placed directly into RLT lysis buffer. Using standard density gradient centrifugation, peripheral blood mononuclear cells were isolated from buffy coats. Total RNA was extracted from sorted cells using an RNeasy Mini Kit. The cysteine opens and the phenylalanine closes a CDR3 of 15 amino acids. No DNA is listed. CDR1 and CDR2, looked up from the germline V gene, are SGHRS and YFSETQ. The V and J genes are TRBV5-1 and TRBJ2-7; TCRdb indicates TRBD1, and absent DNA this call remains unverified. The sequence came from a human donor in good health. Some clones in this sample may be carry-over from other donors' samples. The sequenced sample was memory CD8+ T cells from blood. According to the study, the label for this sample's cell subset or site signals: conventional CD8+ memory T cells (TMEM), sorted as controls. This receptor carries the CDR3 CASSVLDTGVYEQYF.